A selection of T cell receptor beta chains follows, all from one sample in a study of regulatory T cells in long-lasting Graves disease. TCRdb reprocessed the multiplex PCR reads via MiXCR and lists one record per CDR3 protein. The profile shows roughly 420,000 distinct CDR3 sequences, around 13% of them singletons. These data were likewise used in another study, on T cells in Graves' hyperthyroidism and ophthalmopathy.

The sequenced sample was peripheral blood mononuclear cells (PBMCs), obtained at new diagnosis, from a patient treated with antithyroid drugs. The source is a woman aged 45 to 65 with Graves disease. Each CDR3 is given without its conserved first and last residue.

ASSLAPSLNTEAF,TRBV5-1,TRBJ1-1
ASSLQGPGYGYT,TRBV5-5,TRBJ1-2
ASSAQTVPGNTIY,TRBV7-2,TRBJ1-3
ASSPLAGAQY,TRBV6-2/TRBV6-3,TRBJ2-3
ASSPMASPDTQY,TRBV18,TRBJ2-3
AGSGGPRDTDTQY,TRBV25-1,TRBJ2-3
SALDRLIEKLF,TRBV20-1,TRBJ1-4
ASSIVGNYGYT,TRBV19,TRBJ1-2
ATSTGTRYEQY,TRBV12-3/TRBV12-4,TRBJ2-7
ASSMRTSGRTDTQY,TRBV19,TRBJ2-3
ASSSGQMNTEAF,TRBV3-1,TRBJ1-1
ASSLGTEAF,TRBV12-3/TRBV12-4,TRBJ1-1
ASSHRDRDEKLF,TRBV3-1,TRBJ1-4
ASSLPGQYEETQY,TRBV12-3/TRBV12-4,TRBJ2-5
ASSPKGGQDTQY,TRBV5-1,TRBJ2-3
ASSPGGRGPYGYT,TRBV5-1,TRBJ1-2
ASSLENGGELF,TRBV5-1,TRBJ2-2
ASSMTSVGNTEAF,TRBV18,TRBJ1-1
ASSQGAGGTYNEQF,TRBV4-1,TRBJ2-1
ASSYSTRGAYEQY,TRBV6-5,TRBJ2-7